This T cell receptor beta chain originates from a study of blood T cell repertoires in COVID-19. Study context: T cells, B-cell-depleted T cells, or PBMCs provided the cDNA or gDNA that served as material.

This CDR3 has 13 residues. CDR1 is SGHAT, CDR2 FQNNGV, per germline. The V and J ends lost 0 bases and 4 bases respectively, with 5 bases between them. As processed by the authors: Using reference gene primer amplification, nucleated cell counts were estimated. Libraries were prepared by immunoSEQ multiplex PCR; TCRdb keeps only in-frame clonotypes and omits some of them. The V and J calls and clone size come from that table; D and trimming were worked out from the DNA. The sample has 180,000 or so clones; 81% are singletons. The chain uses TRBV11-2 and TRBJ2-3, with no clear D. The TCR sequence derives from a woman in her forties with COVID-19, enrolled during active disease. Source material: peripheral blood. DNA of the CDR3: TGTGCCAGCAGCTTAGAGACTCCAGATACGCAGTATTTT. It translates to CASSLETPDTQYF.